Below, 26 T cell receptor beta chains from the same sample are listed, as sequenced in a study of blood T cell repertoires in COVID-19. The repertoire was sequenced with immunoSEQ multiplex PCR; TCRdb's copy has only in-frame clones and lacks some. The sample records about 300,000 clones, 90% being singletons. What was sequenced was peripheral blood. Receptor source: a woman aged 30 to 39 with COVID-19, enrolled during active disease.

The genes are TRBV5-4 and TRBJ1-2, with a possible D match to TRBD1 (5 bases). The CDR3 is 15 residues long. Deletions cut 4 bases from V and 6 bases from J, with 19 bases between. Germline CDR1 is SGHNT and CDR2 is YYREEE (reference sequence). The CDR3 here is CASSPNVAGNNGYTF. DNA of the CDR3: TGTGCCAGCAGCCCCAACGTGGCAGGGAACAATGGCTACACCTTC.

This clone has just one count. CDR3 bases: TGTGCCAGCAGCTTGGAGGGGCTCGGCACAGATACGCAGTATTTT. It specifies CASSLEGLGTDTQYF. The rearrangement links TRBV5-6 to TRBJ2-3; D might be TRBD1 (5 bases). The germline CDR1 and CDR2 sequences are SGHDT and YYEEEE. V lost 0 bases, J lost 1 base, and 9 bases lay in between. The CDR3 loop spans 15 amino acids.

The chain employs TRBV7-9 and TRBJ1-2; D remains ambiguous. The CDR3 covers 13 residues. Germline assignment: CDR1 SEHNR and CDR2 FQNEAQ (reference sequence). V lost 6 bases and J 7 bases, leaving 15 bases between the germline ends. The chain's CDR3 is CASSDSSKRGYTF. The DNA of the CDR3 is TGTGCCAGCAGTGATTCCAGTAAACGTGGCTACACCTTC.

Only a few counts were recorded for this clone. This rearrangement joins TRBV23-1 to TRBJ1-3; 8 bases are a match to TRBD1. TRBV23-1 qualifies as an ORF whose function is uncertain. V dropped 4 bases and J dropped 3; count of bases not matched to a gene: 17. The length of the CDR3 is 19 residues. CDR3 amino acids: CASSPPLSRQGSNGNTIYF. In DNA form, the CDR3 reads TGCGCCAGCAGTCCTCCGCTCTCCAGACAGGGGAGTAATGGAAACACCATATATTTT.

V gene TRBV7-2 combines with J gene TRBJ2-7, with TRBD2 identical over 8 bases. This CDR3 is built from 15 residues. Germline-derived CDR1 and CDR2 are SGHTA and FQGNSA. J was trimmed by 7 bases and V by 5 bases; bases with no gene match: 13. The CDR3: CASSTRISGAGEQYF. In DNA, the CDR3 is TGTGCCAGCAGCACGCGAATTAGCGGGGCGGGAGAGCAGTACTTC.

The gene calls are TRBV4-1 and TRBJ2-3; D unresolved. The germline V and J ends were trimmed by 4 bases and 0 bases, with 5 bases remaining between them. The CDR3 loop spans 13 amino acids. From germline, CDR1 is MGHRA and CDR2 YSYEKL. The CDR3 loop is CASSLSSTDTQYF. The CDR3 DNA is TGCGCCAGCAGCCTCTCTAGCACAGATACGCAGTATTTT.

J is TRBJ1-4 and V is TRBV19; unclear D gene. V lost 7 bases to trimming and J lost 0 bases, with 24 bases between them. The CDR3 has 19 residues. CDR1 and CDR2 from the germline V gene are LNHDA and SQIVND (reference sequence). CDR3 in amino acids: CASTPPGGGRGPTNEKLFF. The CDR3 nucleotides read TGTGCCAGTACCCCCCCAGGTGGAGGGAGAGGGCCAACTAATGAAAAACTGTTTTTT. Drawing the rest from reference TRBV19 and TRBJ1-4, the complete variable domain is DGGITQSPKYLFRKEGQNVTLSCEQNLNHDAMYWYRQDPGQGLRLIYYSQIVNDFQKGDIAEGYSVSREKKESFPLTVTSAQKNPTAFYLCASTPPGGGRGPTNEKLFFGSGTQLSVL.

The chain carries TRBV3-1 (or the pseudogene TRBV3-2) and TRBJ2-1; possibly TRBD1 for D (6 bases). The ends were cut back, 0 bases at V and 9 bases at J, with 15 bases in the middle. CDR3 size: 15 residues. Germline V gene lookup returns CDR1 LGHDT and CDR2 YNNKEL (reference sequence). In DNA form, the CDR3 reads TGTGCCAGCAGCCAAGAAGGGACAATTAAGATTGAGCAGTTCTTC. Protein: CASSQEGTIKIEQFF.

The V gene is TRBV30, the J gene TRBJ1-1; possible D gene TRBD1, 5 bases. The germline V and J ends were trimmed by 1 base and 10 bases, with 16 bases remaining between them. CDR1 GTSNPN and CDR2 SVGIG come from the germline V gene (reference sequence). CDR3 length equals 13 residues. In DNA, the CDR3 is TGTGCCTGGAGTGGCAGGGTGATTGAAGGAGCTTTCTTT. Translation: CAWSGRVIEGAFF.

The rearrangement links TRBV27 to TRBJ2-3; 9 nucleotides align to TRBD2. The CDR3 sequence is 15 residues long. V trimming: 3 bases; J trimming: 4 bases; junction bases outside the gene matches: 5. The germline CDR1 and CDR2 sequences are MNHEY and SMNVEV (reference sequence). DNA for the CDR3: TGTGCCAGCAGTTTGCGCGGGAGGGCGGCAGATACGCAGTATTTT. This translates into CASSLRGRAADTQYF.

The chain combines TRBV7-9 with TRBJ1-2; D may be TRBD1 (6 bases). Trimming took 2 bases from V and 4 from J, leaving 11 bases between them. The CDR3 is 14 residues long. Germline CDR1 SEHNR, CDR2 FQNEAQ (reference sequence). The CDR3: CASSLPGVPYGYTF. The CDR3 region has the DNA TGTGCCAGCAGCTTACCAGGGGTTCCCTATGGCTACACCTTC.

About this clone: The same CDR3 also results from other DNA sequences found in this sample. The V and J genes are TRBV4-3 and TRBJ2-3; 7 nucleotides line up with TRBD2. The CDR3 contains 15 residues. Trimming cost V 0 bases and J 2 bases; bases outside gene matches: 2. The germline CDR1 and CDR2 sequences are LGHNA and YSLEER. DNA of the CDR3: TGCGCCAGCAGCCAAGATCTAGCGGACACAGATACGCAGTATTTT. Translation: CASSQDLADTDTQYF.

The chain carries TRBV6-4 and TRBJ1-1; 8 nucleotides match TRBD1. Germline V gene lookup returns CDR1 MRHNA and CDR2 SNTAGT. The CDR3 has 15 residues. Trimming cost V 2 bases and J 1 base; bases outside gene matches: 3. CDR3 sequence (DNA): TGTGCCAGCAGTGACCCCGGGACAGGGAACACTGAAGCTTTCTTT. It yields the protein CASSDPGTGNTEAFF.

The rearrangement links TRBV15 to TRBJ1-5; 9 bases agree with TRBD1. CDR3 length: 15 residues. Trimming took 1 base from V and 6 from J; bases not matched to a gene: 4. Germline CDR1 and CDR2: LNHNV and YYDKDF (reference sequence). For the CDR3, the DNA is TGTGCCACCAGCAGAGTGGGACAGGGTGTTCAGCCCCAGCATTTT. Translation: CATSRVGQGVQPQHF.

The gene calls are TRBV7-2 and TRBJ2-7; D is perhaps TRBD2 (6 bases). Germline V gives CDR1 SGHTA, CDR2 FQGNSA. CDR3 length equals 14 residues. The ends were cut back, 1 base at V and 7 bases at J, with 14 bases in the middle. CDR3: CASSLGGGMIEQYF. The CDR3 coding sequence is TGTGCCAGCAGCTTAGGGGGCGGGATGATTGAGCAGTACTTC.

The chain employs TRBV3-1 (or the pseudogene TRBV3-2) and TRBJ2-2, with D possibly being TRBD1 (6 bases). From germline, CDR1 is LGHDT and CDR2 YNNKEL (reference sequence). This CDR3 spans 13 amino acids. V was cut by 4 bases and J by 13 bases, with 16 bases left in between. The CDR3 DNA reads TGTGCCAGCAGCCGACCCGGACAGCCTGCGCTGTTTTTT. Protein sequence: CASSRPGQPALFF.

This clone showed up just once. The V call is TRBV11-2, the J call TRBJ2-3; weak D call: TRBD2 (6 bases). The germline CDR1 and CDR2 sequences are SGHAT and FQNNGV. V lost 5 bases and J lost 2, with 14 bases in between. The CDR3 contains 15 residues. The CDR3 sequence: CASSTSGLTTDTQYF. The CDR3 nucleotides read TGTGCCAGCAGCACCTCGGGACTCACCACAGATACGCAGTATTTT.

CDR3: CASSETVSGNTIYF. CDR3 sequence (DNA): TGTGCCAGCAGCGAGACAGTCTCTGGAAACACCATATATTTT. The chain links TRBV6-2 or TRBV6-3 to TRBJ1-3; a weak D match, TRBD1 (5 bases). V was trimmed by 6 bases and J by 0 bases, leaving 9 bases between them. CDR3 size: 14 residues. CDR1 is MNHEY, CDR2 SVGEGT, per germline.

The chain combines TRBV29-1 with TRBJ2-5, with D perhaps TRBD2 (6 bases). Germline CDR1 SQVTM, CDR2 ANQGSEA. The V gene lost 8 bases and the J gene lost 3 bases, with 13 bases spanning the gap. This CDR3 contains 12 residues. The CDR3 spells CSSGSGEETQYF. The CDR3 DNA reads TGCAGCAGCGGGTCGGGAGAAGAGACCCAGTACTTC. Combining the CDR3 with reference TRBV29-1 and TRBJ2-5 gives the whole variable domain SAVISQKPSRDICQRGTSLTIQCQVDSQVTMMFWYRQQPGQSLTLIATANQGSEATYESGFVIDKFPISRPNLTFSTLTVSNMSPEDSSIYLCSSGSGEETQYFGPGTRLLVL.

CDR3: CASSPTLGLAVYEQYF. The CDR3 DNA follows: TGTGCCAGCAGTCCAACCCTAGGACTAGCCGTCTACGAGCAGTACTTC. This chain joins TRBV28 and TRBJ2-7; 8 nucleotides agree with TRBD2. The CDR3 has 16 residues. Germline V gives CDR1 MDHEN, CDR2 SYDVKM. V lost 5 bases to trimming and J lost 3 bases; unmatched junction nucleotides: 12. The complete variable domain, with remaining parts taken from reference TRBV28 and TRBJ2-7, reads DVKVTQSSRYLVKRTGEKVFLECVQDMDHENMFWYRQDPGLGLRLIYFSYDVKMKEKGDIPEGYSVSREKKERFSLILESASTNQTSMYLCASSPTLGLAVYEQYFGPGTRLTVT.

CDR3 region: CATVGQGRTEAFF. CDR3 coding DNA: TGTGCCACCGTGGGACAGGGTCGGACTGAAGCTTTCTTT. The chain has TRBV30 and TRBJ1-1, with TRBD1 matching over 9 bases. Germline CDR1 GTSNPN, CDR2 SVGIG (reference sequence). This CDR3 has 13 amino acids. Losses at the gene ends were 8 bases for V and 5 bases for J; bases not matched to a gene: 9.

This rearrangement joins TRBV9 to TRBJ2-3; TRBD2 agrees at 8 bases. Per germline, CDR1 SGDLS and CDR2 YYNGEE. This CDR3 is built from 16 residues. J gave up 8 bases and V 0 bases, and 11 bases lay outside the gene matches. CDR3 amino acids: CASSVDLGTSGATQYF. The CDR3 DNA sequence: TGTGCCAGCAGCGTAGATTTGGGAACTAGCGGAGCTACGCAGTATTTT. The variable domain in full, with the rest retrieved from reference TRBV9 and TRBJ2-3, is DSGVTQTPKHLITATGQRVTLRCSPRSGDLSVYWYQQSLDQGLQFLIQYYNGEERAKGNILERFSAQQFPDLHSELNLSSLELGDSALYFCASSVDLGTSGATQYFGPGTRLTVL.

The table lists this clone with a count of one. The J gene is TRBJ2-7, the V gene TRBV10-2, with D possibly being TRBD2 (6 bases). Per germline, CDR1 WSHSY and CDR2 SAAADI. This CDR3 has 16 amino acids. With 6 bases removed from V and 2 bases from J, the gap between germline ends came to 20 bases. The CDR3 reads CASRVNALAAPYEQYF. CDR3 DNA: TGCGCCAGCAGGGTAAATGCGTTAGCGGCCCCCTACGAGCAGTACTTC.

About this clone: The junction and the germline gene differ at one end; a read error may be behind it. CDR3 in DNA: TGTGCTAGCAGCTTAGCACGAGGGCACGAGCAGTACTTC. This sequence encodes CASSLARGHEQYF. V and J are TRBV7-7 and TRBJ2-7; TRBD2 might be the D (5 bases). CDR1 is SSHAT, CDR2 FNYEAQ, per germline (reference sequence). This CDR3 spans 13 amino acids.

The chain recombines TRBV7-9 with TRBJ2-1; the D gene is possibly TRBD1 (5 bases). V was cut by 6 bases and J by 4 bases, with 10 bases left in between. In germline, CDR1 is SEHNR, CDR2 FQNEAQ (reference sequence). This CDR3 is 13 amino acids long. DNA of the CDR3: TGTGCCAGCAGACGCACAGGTTACAATGAGCAGTTCTTC. Its protein is CASRRTGYNEQFF.

The DNA for the CDR3 is TGTGCCAGTAGTATAGCTCGACAGTGGGTTGACTATGGCTACACCTTC. Amino acid sequence: CASSIARQWVDYGYTF. The V gene is TRBV19, the J gene TRBJ1-2, with D possibly matching TRBD1 (5 bases). V dropped 1 base and J dropped 3 bases, with 15 bases sitting between them. This CDR3 spans 16 amino acids. Germline V gives CDR1 LNHDA, CDR2 SQIVND (reference sequence). The entire variable domain, with the rest obtained from reference TRBV19 and TRBJ1-2, is as follows: DGGITQSPKYLFRKEGQNVTLSCEQNLNHDAMYWYRQDPGQGLRLIYYSQIVNDFQKGDIAEGYSVSREKKESFPLTVTSAQKNPTAFYLCASSIARQWVDYGYTFGSGTRLTVV.